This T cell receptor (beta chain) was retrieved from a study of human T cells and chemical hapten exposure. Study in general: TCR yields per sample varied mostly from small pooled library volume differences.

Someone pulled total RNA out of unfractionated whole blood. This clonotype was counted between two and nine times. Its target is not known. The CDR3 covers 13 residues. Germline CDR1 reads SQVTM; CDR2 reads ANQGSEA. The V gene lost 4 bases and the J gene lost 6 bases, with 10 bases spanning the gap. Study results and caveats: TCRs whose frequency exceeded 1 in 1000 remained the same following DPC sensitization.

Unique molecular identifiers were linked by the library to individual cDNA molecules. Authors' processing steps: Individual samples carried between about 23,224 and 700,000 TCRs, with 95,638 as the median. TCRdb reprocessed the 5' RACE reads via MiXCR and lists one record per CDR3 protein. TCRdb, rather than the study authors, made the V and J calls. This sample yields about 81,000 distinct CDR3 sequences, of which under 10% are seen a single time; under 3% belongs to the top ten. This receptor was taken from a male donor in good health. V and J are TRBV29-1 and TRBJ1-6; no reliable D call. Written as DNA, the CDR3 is TGCAGCGTTGCTATAGCGGTTAATTCACCCCTCCACTTT. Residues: CSVAIAVNSPLHF.